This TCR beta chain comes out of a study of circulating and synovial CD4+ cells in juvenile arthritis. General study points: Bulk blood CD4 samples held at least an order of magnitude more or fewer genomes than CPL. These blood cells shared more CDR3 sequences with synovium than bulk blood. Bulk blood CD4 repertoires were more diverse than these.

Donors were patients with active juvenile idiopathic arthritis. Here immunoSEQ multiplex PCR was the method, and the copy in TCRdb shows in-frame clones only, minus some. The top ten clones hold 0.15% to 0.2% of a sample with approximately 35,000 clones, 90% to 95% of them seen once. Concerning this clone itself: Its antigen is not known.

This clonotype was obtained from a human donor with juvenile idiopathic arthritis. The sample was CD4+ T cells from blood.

CDR3 sequence: CASRRTGTTSDQPQHF. CDR3 sequence (DNA): TGTGCCAGCAGAAGGACAGGGACAACATCGGATCAGCCCCAGCATTTT. J is TRBJ1-5 and V is TRBV5-8, with TRBD1 matching 8 bases. The CDR3 consists of 16 residues. With V trimmed by 5 bases and J by 5 bases, 12 bases remained unmatched. Germline V gene sequence: CDR1 SGHTS, CDR2 YDEGEE.